What follows are 28 T cell receptor beta chains derived from one specimen sequenced in a study of regulatory T cells in long-lasting Graves disease. Arm-PCR with iRepertoire HTBI primers amplified the CDR3 regions for these TCR beta libraries. A single record per CDR3 protein comes from TCRdb applying MiXCR to the multiplex PCR reads. The table shows roughly 510,000 distinct CDR3 sequences, with around 15% occurring only once. Time point here: newly diagnosed GD, antithyroid drugs for less than 3 months. Preparation of the TCR library used RNA extracted from PBMCs. The same sample was also studied in work on T cells in Graves' hyperthyroidism and ophthalmopathy.

The material was peripheral blood mononuclear cells (PBMCs), obtained at new diagnosis, from a patient treated with antithyroid drugs. The receptors shown here come from a man between 18 and 29 years old with Graves disease.

As DNA, the CDR3 is TGTGCCAGCGGCCTCGACTATGGCTACACCTTC. This gives the protein CASGLDYGYTF. The chain employs TRBV6-1 and TRBJ1-2, with unresolved D. Germline loops: CDR1 MNHNS, CDR2 SASEGT. This CDR3 region has 11 residues. The V gene lost 8 bases and the J gene lost 3 bases, with 7 bases spanning the gap.

V is TRBV5-4 and J is TRBJ2-1; D may be TRBD2 (6 bases). Germline values: CDR1 SGHNT, CDR2 YYREEE (reference sequence). The CDR3 is made up of 12 amino acids. Trimming shortened V by 3 bases and J by 6 bases, and 7 bases separated the two germline ends. The CDR3: CASSWDFNEQFF. CDR3 sequence (DNA): TGTGCCAGCAGCTGGGACTTCAATGAGCAGTTCTTC.

This clonotype was observed a handful of times. V usage is TRBV6-1 and J usage is TRBJ1-5; 8 nucleotides agree with TRBD1. The CDR3 extends over 14 amino acids. Losses at the gene ends were 3 bases for V and 5 bases for J; bases not matched to a gene: 3. Germline V gene lookup returns CDR1 MNHNS and CDR2 SASEGT. The CDR3 reads CASSETGAHQPQHF. The CDR3 DNA reads as TGTGCCAGCAGTGAGACAGGGGCTCATCAGCCCCAGCATTTT.

This chain links TRBV18 with TRBJ1-5; tentatively, D is TRBD1 (6 bases). CDR3 length: 16 amino acids. V was cut by 6 bases and J by 0 bases, with 15 bases left in between. The V gene's germline CDR1 is KGHSH and CDR2 LQKENI. CDR3 coding DNA: TGTGCCAGCTCGTCTGGGACACCTTATAGCAATCAGCCCCAGCATTTT. It translates to CASSSGTPYSNQPQHF.

This clonotype was counted only a few times. This rearrangement joins TRBV5-5 to TRBJ2-7; TRBD1 agrees at 8 bases. Per the germline V gene, CDR1 is SGHKS and CDR2 is YYEKEE (reference sequence). Trimming took 4 bases from V and 0 from J; bases not matched to a gene: 6. This CDR3 is built from 15 residues. This chain's CDR3 is CASSMDRASSYEQYF. The CDR3 DNA is TGTGCCAGCAGCATGGACAGGGCAAGCTCCTACGAGCAGTACTTC. Full variable domain (remainder filled in from reference TRBV5-5 and TRBJ2-7): DAGVTQSPTHLIKTRGQQVTLRCSPISGHKSVSWYQQVLGQGPQFIFQYYEKEERGRGNFPDRFSARQFPNYSSELNVNALLLGDSALYLCASSMDRASSYEQYFGPGTRLTVT.

This clonotype has at least ten counts. The chain combines TRBV28 with TRBJ2-4; weak D call: TRBD1 (6 bases). Trimming removed 3 bases at V and 0 bases at J, with 21 bases between. Germline CDR1 and CDR2: MDHEN and SYDVKM. The CDR3 sequence is 19 residues long. DNA for the CDR3: TGTGCCAGCAGTTTTATGTTCGGACAGTCCCAATTAGCCAAAAACATTCAGTACTTC. It encodes CASSFMFGQSQLAKNIQYF. The whole variable domain, remainder taken from reference TRBV28 and TRBJ2-4, is DVKVTQSSRYLVKRTGEKVFLECVQDMDHENMFWYRQDPGLGLRLIYFSYDVKMKEKGDIPEGYSVSREKKERFSLILESASTNQTSMYLCASSFMFGQSQLAKNIQYFGAGTRLSVL.

This clonotype was picked up a small number of times. The genes are TRBV27 and TRBJ2-3; 7 positions match TRBD2. V lost 5 bases, J lost 3 bases, and 14 bases stayed unmatched. Per the germline V gene, CDR1 is MNHEY and CDR2 is SMNVEV (reference sequence). This CDR3 has 17 residues. In nucleotides, the CDR3 is TGTGCCAGCAGTCGGGAGGTTCTCTCCATTAGGACAGATACGCAGTATTTT. Translating it yields CASSREVLSIRTDTQYF.

In this sample, this clonotype turned up many times. This chain uses TRBV5-1 with TRBJ2-3; D tentatively fits TRBD1 or TRBD2 (5 bases each). The germline V and J ends were trimmed by 4 bases and 0 bases, with 15 bases remaining between them. The CDR3 is 16 amino acids. Germline V gene data show CDR1 as SGHRS and CDR2 as YFSETQ. The CDR3 protein is CASSPQEAGSTDTQYF. The CDR3 bases are TGCGCCAGCAGCCCCCAGGAGGCAGGGAGCACAGATACGCAGTATTTT.

In this sample, this clonotype turned up many times. J is TRBJ2-3 and V is TRBV28; the D call may be TRBD1 or TRBD2 (5 bases each). Trimming took off 7 bases at V and 6 bases at J, with 14 bases between the two ends. The CDR3 is made up of 13 amino acids. Germline V gene data show CDR1 as MDHEN and CDR2 as SYDVKM. The CDR3 bases are TGTGCCAGCACCACAGGACTGCGGGATACGCAGTATTTT. This sequence encodes CASTTGLRDTQYF.

Details on this clonotype: A far larger clone is off by one base, so a read error is likely. The chain couples TRBV7-3 to TRBJ2-7; D gene ambiguous. This CDR3 comprises 14 residues. Germline V gives CDR1 SGHTA, CDR2 FQGTGA. The V gene lost 5 bases and the J gene lost 7 bases, with 18 bases spanning the gap. The CDR3 nucleotides read TGTGCCAGCAGCCCAGTTGCGTCCTACAATGAGCAGTACTTC. The encoded protein is CASSPVASYNEQYF.

CDR3 region: CSARAGSTNEKLFF. The CDR3 bases are TGCAGTGCTAGAGCAGGCAGTACGAATGAAAAACTGTTTTTT. This chain uses TRBV20-1 with TRBJ1-4; D remains ambiguous. From germline, CDR1 is DFQATT and CDR2 SNEGSKA (reference sequence). The CDR3 totals 14 residues. Trimming removed 1 base at V and 5 bases at J, with 11 bases between.

The table lists this clonotype with many counts. The gene calls are TRBV10-2 and TRBJ1-2, with D perhaps matching TRBD1 (5 bases). Trimming took 3 bases from V and 7 from J, leaving 12 bases between them. There are 13 residues in the CDR3. Germline-derived CDR1 and CDR2 are WSHSY and SAAADI. CDR3 protein: CASSETTGRGYTF. DNA for the CDR3: TGCGCCAGCAGTGAAACAACAGGTCGTGGCTACACCTTC.

About this clonotype itself: Given a much more abundant clone one base away, this may be a read error. The chain employs TRBV20-1 and TRBJ1-1; a possible D gene is TRBD1 (5 bases). With 5 bases removed from V and 0 bases from J, the gap between germline ends came to 13 bases. The CDR3 length is 14 residues. Germline values: CDR1 DFQATT, CDR2 SNEGSKA (reference sequence). CDR3 residues: CSAGYGTVNTEAFF. The CDR3 DNA reads as TGCAGTGCTGGATACGGGACGGTGAACACTGAAGCTTTCTTT.

V is TRBV12-5 and J is TRBJ2-3; 8 bases are shared with TRBD2. Unmatched junction bases numbered 11, after V lost 6 bases and J lost 3 bases. Germline V gives CDR1 LGHNT, CDR2 FRNRAP. The CDR3 spans 16 residues. CDR3 residues: CASGKGLAGPTDTQYF. CDR3 coding DNA: TGTGCTAGTGGCAAGGGCCTAGCGGGCCCAACAGATACGCAGTATTTT.

V and J are TRBV20-1 and TRBJ2-5; TRBD2 agrees at 11 bases. With V trimmed by 6 bases and J by 3 bases, 9 bases remained unmatched. The CDR3 covers 15 residues. From germline, CDR1 is DFQATT and CDR2 SNEGSKA (reference sequence). In DNA form, the CDR3 reads TGCAGTGCCACTAGCGGGAGCGAAGGTAAAGAGACCCAGTACTTC. Its translation is CSATSGSEGKETQYF.

V gene TRBV30 combines with J gene TRBJ1-3; D unresolved. The CDR3 length is 14 residues. Germline CDR1 is GTSNPN and CDR2 is SVGIG (reference sequence). Deletions cut 2 bases from V and 2 bases from J, with 10 bases between. The chain's CDR3 is CAWSRASAGNTIYF. In nucleotides, the CDR3 is TGTGCCTGGAGTCGCGCCAGCGCTGGAAACACCATATATTTT.

In this sample, this clonotype turned up many times. The rearrangement joins TRBV28 to TRBJ2-5, with D tentatively TRBD1 (5 bases). Deletions cut 2 bases from V and 5 bases from J, with 12 bases between. CDR3 length equals 14 residues. Per the germline V gene, CDR1 is MDHEN and CDR2 is SYDVKM. CDR3 sequence reads: CASSLAGSDETQYF. Written as DNA, the CDR3 is TGTGCCAGCAGTTTAGCAGGGTCGGACGAGACCCAGTACTTC.

This clonotype was picked up many times. The rearrangement uses TRBV20-1 and TRBJ2-3; 9 bases match TRBD2. The germline CDR1 and CDR2 sequences are DFQATT and SNEGSKA (reference sequence). Trimming took 5 bases from V and 3 from J; bases not matched to a gene: 12. CDR3 length: 16 residues. The CDR3 nucleotides read TGCAGTGCTCCGGAAGGGGCGGGAGGGCCTACAGATACGCAGTATTTT. Its translation: CSAPEGAGGPTDTQYF.

This clonotype occurred many times. The V and J genes are TRBV12-5 and TRBJ1-5; the D gene is possibly TRBD1 (6 bases). The CDR3 totals 18 residues. CDR1 and CDR2 from the germline V gene are LGHNT and FRNRAP. V was trimmed by 0 bases and J by 1 base, leaving 16 bases between them. The CDR3 sequence: CASGLVNILGTSNQPQHF. The DNA of the CDR3 is TGTGCTAGTGGTTTGGTCAATATTCTCGGGACAAGCAATCAGCCCCAGCATTTT.

The table lists this clonotype with many counts. The chain carries TRBV2 and TRBJ2-7, with 11 nucleotides matching TRBD2. This CDR3 is 14 amino acids long. The V and J ends lost 8 bases and 5 bases, in that order; junction bases with no gene match: 8. The germline V gene encodes CDR1 SNHLY and CDR2 FYNNEI. The CDR3: CASPGQLAGDEQYF. In DNA, the CDR3 is TGTGCCAGCCCCGGTCAACTAGCGGGAGACGAGCAGTACTTC.

There are many counts of this clonotype. The V call is TRBV29-1, the J call TRBJ2-3; TRBD2 might be the D (6 bases). CDR3 length equals 12 residues. Germline lookup yields CDR1 SQVTM and CDR2 ANQGSEA. V lost 3 bases, J lost 4 bases, and 8 bases lay in between. The CDR3: CSVDGGADTQYF. DNA of the CDR3: TGCAGCGTTGACGGGGGTGCAGATACGCAGTATTTT.

The chain is built from TRBV9 and TRBJ1-3; no definite D call. The CDR3 contains 16 residues. Germline-derived CDR1 and CDR2 are SGDLS and YYNGEE. Trimming took 0 bases from V and 0 from J, leaving 10 bases between them. CDR3 bases: TGTGCCAGCAGCGTAGGCGGCGGACCCTCTGGAAACACCATATATTTT. Its protein product is CASSVGGGPSGNTIYF.

In this sample, this clonotype turned up a few times. The chain is built from TRBV4-2 and TRBJ2-2; 8 bases agree with TRBD2. This CDR3 contains 19 residues. J gave up 2 bases and V 0 bases, and 11 bases lay outside the gene matches. CDR1 is LGHNA and CDR2 is YNFKEQ in the germline V gene. The CDR3 nucleotides read TGTGCCAGCAGCCAAGAATCGGGGGGGTTAGCGGGCAACACCGGGGAGCTGTTTTTT. Amino acid sequence: CASSQESGGLAGNTGELFF.

The chain employs TRBV24-1 and TRBJ2-7; D remains unclear. The germline V and J ends were trimmed by 9 bases and 3 bases, with 14 bases remaining between them. Germline V CDR1 and CDR2: KGHDR, SFDVKD. The CDR3 contains 13 residues. CDR3 sequence: CATEDAFRYEQYF. CDR3 nucleotides: TGTGCCACCGAGGATGCATTTCGCTACGAGCAGTACTTC.

This clonotype was counted many times. V and J are TRBV20-1 and TRBJ2-7; maybe TRBD2 (5 bases). The CDR3 is 10 residues long. CDR1 and CDR2 from the germline V gene are DFQATT and SNEGSKA (reference sequence). Deletions cut 5 bases from V and 10 bases from J, with 12 bases between. CDR3 sequence (DNA): TGCAGTGCTTGGAGGACGGATCAGTACTTC. Its protein is CSAWRTDQYF.

This clonotype has at least ten counts. This chain joins TRBV30 and TRBJ1-1, with D possibly matching TRBD1 (5 bases). The germline gives CDR1 GTSNPN, CDR2 SVGIG (reference sequence). V shed 4 bases and J shed 5 bases, with 17 bases lying between them. The CDR3 length is 14 residues. CDR3 loop: CAWKPGSWGTEAFF. Written as DNA, the CDR3 is TGTGCCTGGAAGCCAGGGTCCTGGGGGACTGAAGCTTTCTTT.

This clonotype showed up just a few times. The chain combines TRBV5-6 with TRBJ2-5; tentatively, D is TRBD1 (6 bases). Germline CDR1 SGHDT, CDR2 YYEEEE. This CDR3 spans 15 amino acids. Trimming stripped 4 bases from V and 5 bases from J, with 18 bases between. DNA for the CDR3: TGTGCCAGCAGCCTCATAACACAGGGATCGGAGACCCAGTACTTC. Translated, it gives CASSLITQGSETQYF.

This clonotype was seen more than once but under ten times. The chain uses TRBV2 and TRBJ2-7; D remains ambiguous. The CDR3 covers 12 residues. Trimming left V 2 bases short and J 6 bases short, with 8 bases between. Per germline, CDR1 SNHLY and CDR2 FYNNEI. The CDR3 sequence is CASSELDPEQYF. CDR3 nucleotides: TGTGCCAGCAGTGAACTAGACCCCGAGCAGTACTTC.